This T cell receptor beta chain was captured by sequencing in a study of post-analysis software for immune sequencing data. The table lists this clonotype with a few counts. Every TCR beta cDNA library bore unique molecular identifiers. TCRdb redid the calling of the PCR reads with MiXCR, one entry per CDR3 protein. The profile shows 600,000 to 750,000 distinct CDR3 sequences, approximately 59% of them singletons. Sample: blood. The receptor was derived from a girl aged 2 to 9 with multiple sclerosis.

CDR3 nucleotides: TGTGCCAGCAGCTTATCCGGGAAACAGTTCTTC. This translates into CASSLSGKQFF. The chain uses TRBV11-2 and TRBJ2-1; perhaps TRBD2 as D (5 bases). Trimming took 2 bases from V and 13 from J, leaving 9 bases between them. The CDR3 sequence is 11 residues long. Germline CDR1 is SGHAT and CDR2 is FQNNGV.